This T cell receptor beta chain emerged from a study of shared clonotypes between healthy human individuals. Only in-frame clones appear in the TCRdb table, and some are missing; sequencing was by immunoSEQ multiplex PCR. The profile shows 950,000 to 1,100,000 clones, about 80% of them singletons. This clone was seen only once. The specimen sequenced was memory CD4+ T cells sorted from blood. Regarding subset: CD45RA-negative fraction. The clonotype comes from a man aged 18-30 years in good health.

The CDR3 sequence is CATSRGRDRNSYEQYF. CDR3 DNA: TGTGCCACCAGCAGGGGTAGGGACAGGAATTCCTACGAGCAGTACTTC. The chain is built from TRBV15 and TRBJ2-7; 8 bases map to TRBD1. CDR3 length: 16 amino acids. Germline V CDR1 and CDR2: LNHNV, YYDKDF (reference sequence). Trimming at V came to 3 bases and at J to 1 base, leaving 8 bases not matched to a gene.